Shown below are 3 T cell receptor beta chains from a single sample sequenced in a study of T-cell reconstitution after alpha-beta-depleted transplantation in children. Unique molecular identifiers tagged the TCRbeta library. TCRdb used MiXCR to reprocess the PCR reads, holding one entry per CDR3 protein. The table records some 590,000 distinct CDR3 sequences, about 10% of them present only once. The input for sequencing was PBMCs from the stem cell graft donor, taken from the stem cell graft. The receptors were sampled from a human donor who donated a stem cell graft to a child with acute myeloid leukemia.

This clonotype showed up many times. The chain combines TRBV5-1 with TRBJ2-2; 13 nucleotides line up with TRBD2. V dropped 5 bases and J dropped 3; count of bases not matched to a gene: 7. Germline CDR1 SGHRS, CDR2 YFSETQ. The CDR3 loop spans 17 amino acids. The DNA for the CDR3 is TGCGCCAGCAGGAGGACTAGCGGGAGAAAATACACCGGGGAGCTGTTTTTT. It is translated as CASRRTSGRKYTGELFF.

This clonotype has a handful of counts. The chain carries TRBV5-1 and TRBJ2-2; D is ambiguous. CDR1 is SGHRS, CDR2 YFSETQ, per germline. The V end was cut by 5 bases, the J end by 0 bases, with 8 bases between. The CDR3 extends over 14 amino acids. Written as DNA, the CDR3 is TGCGCCAGCAGGCCCAGGACGAACACCGGGGAGCTGTTTTTT. Amino acid sequence: CASRPRTNTGELFF.

This clonotype has at least ten counts. This chain connects TRBV20-1 to TRBJ2-7, with 8 bases fitting TRBD2. The ends lost 3 bases at V and 7 bases at J; junction bases unmatched: 8. CDR3 length: 13 amino acids. Germline CDR1 reads DFQATT; CDR2 reads SNEGSKA (reference sequence). In DNA form, the CDR3 reads TGCAGTGCTAGTACTAGCGGCCTCGGGGAGCAGTACTTC. Translated: CSASTSGLGEQYF.